This T cell receptor (beta chain) is from a study of shared T cell receptors in the human thymus. Sequencing was performed with immunoSEQ multiplex PCR; in TCRdb, only in-frame clones are kept and a portion is missing. Of 700,000 or so clones in the sample, 70% to 90% were seen once. CDR1 and CDR2 (germline): SGHRS, YFSETQ. Trimming took 2 bases from V and 2 from J, leaving 13 bases between them. CDR3 length: 16 amino acids. These data also formed part of another study, on human thymus T cells. According to that study: Healthy Finnish infants undergoing corrective surgery for congenital heart defects were used as donors. Corrective cardiac surgery supplied the resected thymus tissue.

The TCR was taken from a girl in the first two years of life with a congenital heart defect. The material sequenced was thymocytes. J is TRBJ1-4 and V is TRBV5-1, with no clear D. This CDR3 reads CASSLSGVPTNEKLFF. The CDR3 DNA reads TGCGCCAGCAGCTTATCCGGGGTACCCACTAATGAAAAACTGTTTTTT.